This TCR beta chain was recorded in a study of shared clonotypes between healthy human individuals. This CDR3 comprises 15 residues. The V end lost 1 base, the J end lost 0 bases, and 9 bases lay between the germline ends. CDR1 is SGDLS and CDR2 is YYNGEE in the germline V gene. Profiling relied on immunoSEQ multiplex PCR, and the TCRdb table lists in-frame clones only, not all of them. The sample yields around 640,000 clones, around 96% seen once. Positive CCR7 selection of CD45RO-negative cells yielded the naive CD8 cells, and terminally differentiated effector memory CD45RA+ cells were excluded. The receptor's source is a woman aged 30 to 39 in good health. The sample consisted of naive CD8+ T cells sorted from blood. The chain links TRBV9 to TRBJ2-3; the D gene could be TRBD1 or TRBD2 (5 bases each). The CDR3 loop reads CASSVSGRSTDTQYF. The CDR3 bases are TGTGCCAGCAGCGTATCGGGGCGGAGCACAGATACGCAGTATTTT.